This is a list of T cell receptor beta chains from one sample in a study of T cell responses to AZD1222 COVID-19 vaccine. Sequenced by immunoSEQ multiplex PCR; TCRdb stores in-frame clones only, minus some. The sample carries roughly 150,000 clones, approximately 90% recorded once. Sequences were derived from peripheral blood, sampled 28 days after the second AZD1222 dose. Every receptor here comes from an adult who received the AZD1222 COVID-19 vaccine. CDR3s leave out the opening cysteine and the closing phenylalanine or tryptophan. The order of the fields is J gene, V gene, clone size, D gene, CDR3 protein. A D gene is named only where the DNA matches it firmly. Only part of the rows carry a size: once, few, many, or a class if the clone is expanded.

>TRBJ2-5|TRBV29-1|.|.
SVISRGGKTQY
>TRBJ2-7|TRBV6-2/TRBV6-3|once|.
ASSYLAGRGEQY
>TRBJ2-1|TRBV5-1|.|.
ASSHRPGPRDSDNEQF
>TRBJ1-1|TRBV6-5|.|.
ASSTHRNTEAF
>TRBJ2-7|TRBV10-3|.|TRBD2
AIRELAGDEQY
>TRBJ2-5|TRBV2|once|.
ASSERSALGTQY
>TRBJ1-5|TRBV2|once|.
AASRQGNKNQPQH
>TRBJ1-6|TRBV2|.|TRBD1
ASSAQGARNSPLH
>TRBJ1-6|TRBV28|once|.
ASSLGGEGDSPLH
>TRBJ1-5|TRBV6-6|.|.
ASRRTRTEYSNQPQH
>TRBJ2-7|TRBV10-1|.|TRBD1
ASSAHTTGGLEQY
>TRBJ2-1|TRBV24-1|.|TRBD2
ATSDLAGSTYNEQF
>TRBJ2-2|TRBV7-3|few|TRBD2
ASSSTSGVVGELF
>TRBJ2-2|TRBV4-3|.|.
ASSQPNTGELF
>TRBJ1-1|TRBV28|.|.
ASSTYPRGGTEAF
>TRBJ1-6|TRBV2|.|TRBD1
ASLPGQGSYNSPLH
>TRBJ1-4|TRBV12-5|.|TRBD1
ASGLARTGGYWANEKLF
>TRBJ2-2|TRBV3-1/TRBV3-2|.|.
ASSQVSPIRYANTGELF
>TRBJ2-2|TRBV7-2|.|.
ASSLVGANTGELF
>TRBJ2-1|TRBV10-3|.|.
AITGGNEQF
>TRBJ1-5|TRBV28|.|.
ASSVWGRDQPQH
>TRBJ1-2|TRBV5-5|.|.
ASGGLEGYT
>TRBJ2-3|TRBV29-1|.|.
SVGLNTDTQY
>TRBJ2-5|TRBV5-4|.|TRBD1
ASSAGQGRAQETQY
>TRBJ2-3|TRBV27|.|.
ASSPTVDTQY
>TRBJ1-2|TRBV11-2|once|.
ASSLDLTANYGYT
>TRBJ1-2|TRBV10-3|.|.
AIKVQATNYGYT
>TRBJ2-2|TRBV3-1/TRBV3-2|.|.
ASGDGNTGELF
>TRBJ2-2|TRBV19|.|TRBD2
ASTPLAGGSAGELF
>TRBJ1-5|TRBV9|.|.
ASSVGGSVNQPQH
>TRBJ1-2|TRBV27|.|.
ASSLSPEVAGVKGYT
>TRBJ2-1|TRBV3-1/TRBV3-2|.|.
ASSKEGWGFNEQF
>TRBJ1-1|TRBV7-9|.|TRBD1
ASSSRQGGAVNTEAF
>TRBJ1-2|TRBV10-3|.|TRBD1
AISDGDRAGYGYT
>TRBJ2-3|TRBV2|.|.
ASKGWSTDTQY
>TRBJ2-5|TRBV5-1|.|TRBD2
ASSSTSGGAWTQY
>TRBJ1-1|TRBV5-1|.|.
ASRLDRNTEAF
>TRBJ2-1|TRBV24-1|.|.
ATRRGSAAYNEQF
>TRBJ2-5|TRBV5-5|.|TRBD1
ASSFWTGAVETQY
>TRBJ1-6|TRBV5-6|.|.
ASSTYMAENNSPLH
>TRBJ2-5|TRBV19|.|TRBD1
ASSTTPGQGNWETQY
>TRBJ2-1|TRBV25-1|.|TRBD1
ASSARDSYNEQF
>TRBJ2-7|TRBV7-2|few|.
ASSATGLSYEQY
>TRBJ2-1|TRBV5-8|once|.
ASSRKLRGARVYNEQF
>TRBJ1-2|TRBV4-2|.|TRBD1
ASSPAQGADGYT
>TRBJ1-2|TRBV19|.|.
ASSITGTYGYT
>TRBJ2-1|TRBV5-6|.|.
ASRRVWGSNEQF
>TRBJ2-3|TRBV19|.|TRBD1
ASSDRVRGTDTQY
>TRBJ2-1|TRBV29-1|.|TRBD2
SVEGGSYNEQF
>TRBJ2-7|TRBV10-1|.|.
ASSDRDGGFPYEQY